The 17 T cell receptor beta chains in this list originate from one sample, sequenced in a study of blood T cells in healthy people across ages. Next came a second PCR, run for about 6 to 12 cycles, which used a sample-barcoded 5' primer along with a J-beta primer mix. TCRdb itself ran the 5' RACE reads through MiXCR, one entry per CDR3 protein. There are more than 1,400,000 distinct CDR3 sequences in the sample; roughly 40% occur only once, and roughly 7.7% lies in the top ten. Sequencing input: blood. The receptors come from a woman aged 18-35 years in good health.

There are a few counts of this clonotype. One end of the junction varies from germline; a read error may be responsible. The CDR3 loop is CASSLAGAGEQFF. CDR3 sequence (DNA): TGTGCCAGCAGCCTAGCGGGAGCGGGTGAGCAGTTCTTC. The chain uses TRBV7-6 and TRBJ2-1; 10 bases fit TRBD2. The CDR3 covers 13 residues. CDR1 SGHVS and CDR2 FNYEAQ come from the germline V gene.

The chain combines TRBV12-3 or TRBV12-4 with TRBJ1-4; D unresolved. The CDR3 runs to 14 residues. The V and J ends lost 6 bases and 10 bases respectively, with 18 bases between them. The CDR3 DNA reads TGTGCCAGCAGCCCCCTAGGACCCGAAGGAAAACTGTTTTTT. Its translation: CASSPLGPEGKLFF.

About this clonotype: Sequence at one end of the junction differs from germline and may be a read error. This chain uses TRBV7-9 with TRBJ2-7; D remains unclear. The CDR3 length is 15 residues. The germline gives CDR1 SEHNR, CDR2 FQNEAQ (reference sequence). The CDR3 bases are TGTGCCGGCAGCTTGGGAACGACGGAGTTTGACGAGCAGTACTTC. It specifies CAGSLGTTEFDEQYF. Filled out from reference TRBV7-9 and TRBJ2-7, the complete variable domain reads DTGVSQNPRHKITKRGQNVTFRCDPISEHNRLYWYRQTLGQGPEFLTYFQNEAQLEKSRLLSDRFSAERPKGSFSTLEIQRTEQGDSAMYLCAGSLGTTEFDEQYFGPGTRLTVT.

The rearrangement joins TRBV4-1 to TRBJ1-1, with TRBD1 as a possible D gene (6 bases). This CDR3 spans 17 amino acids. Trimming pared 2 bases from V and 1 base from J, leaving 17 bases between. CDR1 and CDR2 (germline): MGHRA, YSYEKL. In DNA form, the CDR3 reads TGCGCCAGCAGCCAAATAAGGGGGGACACCCGGAACACTGAAGCTTTCTTT. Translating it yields CASSQIRGDTRNTEAFF.

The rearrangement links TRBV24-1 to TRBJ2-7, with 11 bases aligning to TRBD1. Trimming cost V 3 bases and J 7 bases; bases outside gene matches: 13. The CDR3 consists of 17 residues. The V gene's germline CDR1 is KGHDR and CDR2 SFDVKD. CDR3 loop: CATSDRGQGASYNEQYF. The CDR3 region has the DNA TGTGCCACCAGTGATCGAGGACAGGGGGCTTCCTACAATGAGCAGTACTTC.

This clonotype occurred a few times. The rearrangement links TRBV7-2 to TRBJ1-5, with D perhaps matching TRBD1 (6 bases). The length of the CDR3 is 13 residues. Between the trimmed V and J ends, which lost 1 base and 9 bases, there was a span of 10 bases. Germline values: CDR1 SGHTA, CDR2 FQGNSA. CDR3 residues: CASSLDQGRPQHF. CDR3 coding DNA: TGTGCCAGCAGCTTAGATCAGGGGAGGCCCCAGCATTTT.

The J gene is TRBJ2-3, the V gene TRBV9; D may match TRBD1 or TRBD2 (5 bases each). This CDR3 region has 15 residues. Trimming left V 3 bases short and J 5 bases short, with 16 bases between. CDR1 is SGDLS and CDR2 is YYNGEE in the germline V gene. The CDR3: CASSARGASKDTQYF. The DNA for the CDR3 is TGTGCCAGCAGCGCACGAGGGGCTAGTAAAGATACGCAGTATTTT.

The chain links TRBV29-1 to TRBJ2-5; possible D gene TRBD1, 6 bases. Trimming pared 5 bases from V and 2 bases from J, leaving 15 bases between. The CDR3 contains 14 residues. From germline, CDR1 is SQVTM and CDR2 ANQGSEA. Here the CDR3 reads CSVFMDSEQETQYF. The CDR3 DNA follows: TGCAGCGTTTTTATGGACAGCGAGCAAGAGACCCAGTACTTC.

CDR3 in amino acids: CSARAGTGRNGYTF. The CDR3, as DNA: TGCAGTGCTAGAGCCGGGACAGGGAGGAATGGCTACACCTTC. The V gene is TRBV20-1, the J gene TRBJ1-2; 9 bases map to TRBD1. The CDR3 is made up of 14 amino acids. Germline V CDR1 and CDR2: DFQATT, SNEGSKA (reference sequence). The J segment lost 6 bases and the V segment lost 1 base, leaving 6 bases of the junction unmatched.

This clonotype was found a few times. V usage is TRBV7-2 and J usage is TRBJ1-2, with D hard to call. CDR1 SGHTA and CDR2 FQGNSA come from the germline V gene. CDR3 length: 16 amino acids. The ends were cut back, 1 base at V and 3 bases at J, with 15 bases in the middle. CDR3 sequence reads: CASSLEPVPGDYGYTF. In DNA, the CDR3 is TGTGCCAGCAGCTTAGAGCCGGTCCCTGGGGACTATGGCTACACCTTC.

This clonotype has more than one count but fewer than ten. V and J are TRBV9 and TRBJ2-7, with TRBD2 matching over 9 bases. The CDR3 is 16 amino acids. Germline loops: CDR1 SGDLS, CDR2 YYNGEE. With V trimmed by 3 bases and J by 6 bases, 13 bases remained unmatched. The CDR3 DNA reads TGTGCCAGCAGCGAGCCCGAGGTAGCGGGAGTCTCCGAGCAGTACTTC. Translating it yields CASSEPEVAGVSEQYF. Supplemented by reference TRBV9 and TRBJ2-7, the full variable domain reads DSGVTQTPKHLITATGQRVTLRCSPRSGDLSVYWYQQSLDQGLQFLIQYYNGEERAKGNILERFSAQQFPDLHSELNLSSLELGDSALYFCASSEPEVAGVSEQYFGPGTRLTVT.

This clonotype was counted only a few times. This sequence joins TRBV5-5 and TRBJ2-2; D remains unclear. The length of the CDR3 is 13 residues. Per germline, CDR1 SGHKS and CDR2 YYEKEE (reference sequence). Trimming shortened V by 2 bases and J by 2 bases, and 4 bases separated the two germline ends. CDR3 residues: CASSFQNTGELFF. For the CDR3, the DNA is TGTGCCAGCAGCTTTCAAAACACCGGGGAGCTGTTTTTT.

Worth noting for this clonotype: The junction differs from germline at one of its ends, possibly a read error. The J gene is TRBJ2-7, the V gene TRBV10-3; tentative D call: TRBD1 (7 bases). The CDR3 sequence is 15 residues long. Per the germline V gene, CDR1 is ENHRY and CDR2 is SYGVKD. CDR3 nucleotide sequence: TGTGCTATCAGCGCCCAGGGGGGCCGGAACTACGAGCAGTACTTC. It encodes CAISAQGGRNYEQYF.

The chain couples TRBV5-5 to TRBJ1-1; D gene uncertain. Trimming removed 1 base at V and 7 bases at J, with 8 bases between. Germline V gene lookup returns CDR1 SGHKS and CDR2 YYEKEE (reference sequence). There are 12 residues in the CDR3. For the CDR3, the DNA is TGTGCCAGCAGCTTGATTACCGTTGAAGCTTTCTTT. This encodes CASSLITVEAFF.

The CDR3 region has the DNA TGTGCCAGCAGCTTAGGGTTTGGTTCACCCCTCCACTTT. Its translation: CASSLGFGSPLHF. This sequence joins TRBV7-9 and TRBJ1-6; D gene ambiguous. Germline assignment: CDR1 SEHNR and CDR2 FQNEAQ (reference sequence). The CDR3 has 13 amino acids. The V gene lost 1 base and the J gene lost 9 bases, with 7 bases spanning the gap.

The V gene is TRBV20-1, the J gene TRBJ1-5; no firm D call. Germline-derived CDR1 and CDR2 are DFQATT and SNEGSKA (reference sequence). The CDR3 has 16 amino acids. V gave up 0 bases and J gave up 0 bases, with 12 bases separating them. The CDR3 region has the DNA TGCAGTGCTAGAGATTTGGGTTACTTTAGCAATCAGCCCCAGCATTTT. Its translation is CSARDLGYFSNQPQHF.

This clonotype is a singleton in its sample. The CDR3 loop reads CSASPSGENEQFF. CDR3 nucleotides: TGCAGTGCTTCCCCTAGCGGAGAAAATGAGCAGTTCTTC. The V gene is TRBV20-1, the J gene TRBJ2-1; the match to TRBD2 covers 7 bases. In germline, CDR1 is DFQATT, CDR2 SNEGSKA (reference sequence). V was pared by 5 bases and J by 7 bases, with 8 bases of the junction left unmatched. There are 13 residues in the CDR3.